The following is a T cell receptor (beta chain) sequence with its context. In this sample, this clonotype turned up a few times. Its antigen is currently not known. The record has no base qualities; no much larger clone is one base away. This sample was taken from a study of spatial heterogeneity in lung cancer (dated by TCRdb to the late 2010s). Regarding the complete study: Beta-chain transcripts were consistently detected in greater numbers than alpha-chain transcripts, which likely reflected higher beta-chain transcript abundance. In the raw uncorrected reads, each unique combination of TCR and UMI appeared on average more than ten times. In non-small cell lung cancer, the study made a quantitative comparison of TCR alpha and beta repertoires among multiple tumor regions, matched nontumor lung and blood. Nonsynonymous mutation counts, determined by whole-exome sequencing of tumor tissue, were related to TCR repertoire features. Both alpha and beta chains were TCR-sequenced in samples taken at surgery, namely 220 tumor regions, around 61 matched nontumor lung samples and 45 to 60 PBMC samples. Study-wide findings and limitations: Additional single-cell paired TCR alpha and beta sequencing was considered necessary to confirm, at a functional level, the hypothesis that regional TCRs recognize regional mutations. Ubiquitous expanded tumor TCRs were found in blood more often at tumor resection than at routine follow-up.

CDR1 is given as SEHNR and CDR2 as FQNEAQ, both from the germline V gene (reference sequence). Including the terminal cysteine and phenylalanine, the CDR3 comprises 13 residues. Kept here is only the CDR3 DNA, which spans 39 bases and is read in frame from base 1. V and J are truncated by 5 bases and 8 bases respectively, leaving an intervening sequence of 15 bases. The protocol used for the library was 5' RACE. Sequencing took place on a NextSeq 500. The TCR library protocol attached a unique molecular identifier to each TCR cDNA molecule to allow correction of PCR and sequencing errors. As for the original processing: TCR identification, UMI-based error correction and CDR3 extraction were all carried out with Decombinator tools. TCRs above a frequency of 2 per 1,000, corresponding to the top 1% of the tumor frequency distribution, were defined as expanded. Rényi diversity was computed with the R vegan package after subsampling each repertoire 100 times to 5,000 TCRs. To build CDR3 similarity networks, amino acid triplet string-kernel similarity was used, and CDR3s were connected when their pairwise similarity was above 0.82. The public reads were reanalyzed by TCRdb: fastp trimming at Q25, MiXCR alignment, in-frame beta chains only. Rows with a matching CDR3 protein are joined into one entry that keeps the most common DNA and genes. TCRdb's processing, not the authors', yielded these V and J calls. The table for this sample lists 55,000 to 70,000 distinct CDR3 sequences; under 7.5% of them were counted only once. The ten largest make up under 15% of the sample.

In the paper's terms, the time point label means: sample taken at primary tumor resection. The donors were more than 60 patients from the lung TRACERx cohort who had early-stage, untreated non-small cell lung cancer. Without any cell sorting, TCR sequencing was performed on whole RNA extracted either from tumor and nontumor lung tissue or from cryopreserved PBMC samples. A patient was chosen for TCR sequencing only when enough RNA was available from at least two tumor regions. The sequenced sample was PBMCs, obtained at surgery. The clonotype was recovered from a female donor with early-stage non-small cell lung cancer. Here the chain combines TRBV7-9 and TRBJ1-1; the D gene is perhaps TRBD1, from 5 matching bases. The DNA sequence is given as TGTGCCAGCAGCCCCGGGACCTCCCGGGAAGCTTTCTTT. This yields the protein CASSPGTSREAFF.